This T cell receptor beta chain was found in a study of cytomegalovirus exposure and HLA in healthy donors. Broader study findings: Previously analyzed data showed that most TCR beta V segments were productive at a frequency of about 90% or about 30%. What a later analysis reportedly showed was that an Asian-associated ancestry cluster had fewer N-insertions than the roughly 670-donor mean.

13 Jbeta primers and 60 Vbeta primers were used for the PCR. Clones were sequenced by immunoSEQ multiplex PCR, and TCRdb holds only the in-frame ones, with some missing. The sample records approximately 150,000 clones, 75% to 90% being singletons. Regarding this clone: Its antigen remains unknown.

From germline, CDR1 is SQVTM and CDR2 ANQGSEA. The CDR3 covers 12 residues. Trimming pared 4 bases from V and 4 bases from J, leaving 11 bases between. The sequencing sample was made of PBMCs. This sequence joins TRBV29-1 and TRBJ2-7, with D perhaps matching TRBD1 (5 bases). The receptor's source is a man aged 35 to 55 in good health and CMV-seronegative. The CDR3 bases are TGCAGCGTTGTTAGGGGCGAGTACGAGCAGTACTTC. Translation: CSVVRGEYEQYF.